The source of this T cell receptor (beta chain) is a study of OX40 agonist ivuxolimab in advanced cancers. General study findings and limits: The CD4+ and CD8+ T cells in the blood had expanded clonally by week 6 at 0.1 to 3.0 mg/kg.

Germline values: CDR1 MNHNS, CDR2 SASEGT. CDR3 length: 12 residues. Produced via immunoSEQ multiplex PCR; TCRdb's table is partial and in-frame only. The data hold about 60,000 clones, with 80% to 90% observed a single time. This clone came up once. Its antigen is unidentified. Sequences were derived from CD4+ or CD8+ T cells sorted from blood, sampled in a trial of the OX40 agonist ivuxolimab. The chain has TRBV6-1 and TRBJ2-5; D not resolved. The last part of the DNA fits TRBJ2-7 better; the J call may be wrong. The source of this sequence is an adult with an advanced solid tumor such as melanoma, head and neck, liver or kidney cancer. CDR3 in DNA: TGTGCCAGCAGTGAGAAAGGTTACGAGCAGTACTTC. Translation gives CASSEKGYEQYF.